This entry lists 6 T cell receptor beta chains sequenced from one sample in a study of OX40 agonist ivuxolimab in advanced cancers. Libraries came from the immunoSEQ multiplex PCR assay. Imported from immuneACCESS, the table was reduced by TCRdb to in-frame sequences with V and J called. These copies leave out some clones; in studies compared against another copy, an unresolved V gene accounts for under half, and the cause of the remainder is not known. The sample table holds around 76,000 clones, of which about 88% were seen once. 13% of the sample is in the top ten clones. Sequenced material: CD4+ or CD8+ T cells sorted from blood, taken in a trial of the OX40 agonist ivuxolimab. Every receptor here comes from an adult with an advanced solid tumor such as melanoma, head and neck, liver or kidney cancer.

The chain recombines TRBV6-1 with TRBJ1-1, with D unresolved. CDR3 size: 13 residues. Trimming cost V 7 bases and J 2 bases, with 11 bases left between them. CDR1 MNHNS and CDR2 SASEGT come from the germline V gene. The CDR3 DNA follows: TGTGCCAGCAATGTAGGGATTAACACTGAAGCTTTCTTT. Its protein product is CASNVGINTEAFF.

The chain employs TRBV28 and TRBJ2-7; D perhaps matches TRBD2 (6 bases). Between the trimmed V and J ends, which lost 10 bases and 5 bases, there was a span of 27 bases. Per germline, CDR1 MDHEN and CDR2 SYDVKM. The CDR3 length is 16 residues. The CDR3 nucleotides are TGTGCCACCTGTACCCCCGCCCGGAGTCGCGGGAACGAGCAGTACTTC. Amino acid sequence: CATCTPARSRGNEQYF.

The DNA for the CDR3 is TGTGCCAGCCTAATCGGGCCGCGGAACACTGAAGCTTTCTTT. Its translation: CASLIGPRNTEAFF. J is TRBJ1-1 and V is TRBV6-6; D not resolved. This CDR3 has 14 residues. Germline V gene sequence: CDR1 MNHNY, CDR2 SVGAGI (reference sequence). V lost 8 bases, J lost 1 base, and 14 bases lay in between.

The chain joins TRBV5-1 to TRBJ2-1, with TRBD2 identical over 7 bases. The CDR3 runs 16 residues. The germline gives CDR1 SGHRS, CDR2 YFSETQ. V dropped 3 bases and J dropped 8; count of bases not matched to a gene: 14. Here the CDR3 DNA reads TGCGCCAGCAGCTGGCCCCTTAGCGCGGGAGTTGATGAGCAGTTCTTC. This encodes CASSWPLSAGVDEQFF. Complete variable domain (other parts from reference TRBV5-1 and TRBJ2-1): KAGVTQTPRYLIKTRGQQVTLSCSPISGHRSVSWYQQTPGQGLQFLFEYFSETQRNKGNFPGRFSGRQFSNSRSEMNVSTLELGDSALYLCASSWPLSAGVDEQFFGPGTRLTVL.

The V gene is TRBV10-1, the J gene TRBJ1-1; 8 positions match TRBD1. The CDR3 sequence is 14 residues long. V lost 5 bases, J lost 5 bases, and 7 bases stayed unmatched. CDR1 and CDR2 from the germline V gene are WNHNN and SYGVQD (reference sequence). The DNA for the CDR3 is TGCGCCAGCAGTTCCGGACAGGGCTGGACTGAAGCTTTCTTT. The encoded protein is CASSSGQGWTEAFF.

V and J are TRBV6-6 and TRBJ2-5; the D is unclear. The DNA matches TRBJ2-7 better at its end, which makes the J call doubtful. This CDR3 spans 14 amino acids. CDR1 is MNHNY and CDR2 is SVGAGI in the germline V gene (reference sequence). For the CDR3, the DNA is TGTGCCAGCAGTTACAAGGACGGCATCTACGAGCAGTACTTC. It yields the protein CASSYKDGIYEQYF.